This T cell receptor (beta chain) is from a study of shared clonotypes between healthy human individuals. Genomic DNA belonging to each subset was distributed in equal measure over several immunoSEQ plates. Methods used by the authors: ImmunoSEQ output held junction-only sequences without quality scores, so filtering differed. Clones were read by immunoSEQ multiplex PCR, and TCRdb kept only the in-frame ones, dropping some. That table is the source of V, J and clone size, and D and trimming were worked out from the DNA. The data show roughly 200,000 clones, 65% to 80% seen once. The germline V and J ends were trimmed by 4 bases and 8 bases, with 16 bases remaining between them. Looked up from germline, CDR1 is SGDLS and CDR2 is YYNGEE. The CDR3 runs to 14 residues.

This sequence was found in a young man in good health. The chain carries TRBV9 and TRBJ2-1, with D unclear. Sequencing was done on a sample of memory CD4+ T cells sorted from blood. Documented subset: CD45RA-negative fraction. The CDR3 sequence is CASSLRSWDYEQFF. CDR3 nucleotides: TGTGCCAGCAGCCTAAGGAGTTGGGATTATGAGCAGTTCTTC. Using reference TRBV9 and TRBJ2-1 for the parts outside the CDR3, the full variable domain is DSGVTQTPKHLITATGQRVTLRCSPRSGDLSVYWYQQSLDQGLQFLIQYYNGEERAKGNILERFSAQQFPDLHSELNLSSLELGDSALYFCASSLRSWDYEQFFGPGTRLTVL.